This entry features one TCR beta chain sequence. The repertoire was sequenced with immunoSEQ multiplex PCR; TCRdb's copy has only in-frame clones and lacks some. The profile shows roughly 80,000 clones, about nine tenths of them singletons. The source of the sample is a study of T cell responses to AZD1222 COVID-19 vaccine. The CDR3 is made up of 13 amino acids. Germline V gene lookup returns CDR1 LGHDT and CDR2 YNNKEL (reference sequence). Trimming left V 1 base short and J 7 bases short, with 8 bases between. The specimen was peripheral blood, collected on day 0 of AZD1222 vaccination. The receptor was isolated from an adult in good health. This sequence joins TRBV3-1 (or the pseudogene TRBV3-2) and TRBJ1-5; D gene ambiguous. The CDR3 loop reads CASSQGPGQPQHF. Written as DNA, the CDR3 is TGTGCCAGCAGCCAAGGGCCGGGACAGCCCCAGCATTTT.